Following are 11 T cell receptor beta chains from one sample sequenced in a study of blood T cell repertoires in COVID-19. The data were produced by immunoSEQ multiplex PCR, yet TCRdb's version contains in-frame clones alone and is incomplete. This table holds over 130,000 clones, about three quarters found once. The specimen sequenced was PBMCs or T cells enriched from blood (not recorded which). Source of these receptors: a woman in her forties or fifties who had recovered from COVID-19.

The chain has TRBV7-3 and TRBJ2-2; 8 nucleotides line up with TRBD1. The CDR3 is made up of 17 amino acids. V lost 2 bases, J lost 4 bases, and 9 bases stayed unmatched. From germline, CDR1 is SGHTA and CDR2 FQGTGA. The CDR3 loop is CASSLGVGQGGTGELFF. As DNA, the CDR3 is TGTGCCAGCAGCTTAGGTGTAGGACAGGGAGGCACCGGGGAGCTGTTTTTT.

The chain links TRBV19 to TRBJ1-6; D is unclear. The V gene's germline CDR1 is LNHDA and CDR2 SQIVND (reference sequence). Between the trimmed V and J ends, which lost 0 bases and 10 bases, there was a span of 13 bases. The CDR3 covers 15 residues. This CDR3 is CASSIDREARSPLHF. The CDR3 region has the DNA TGTGCCAGTAGTATAGATCGTGAAGCCCGGTCACCCCTCCACTTT.

In this sample, this clone turned up once. The chain employs TRBV28 and TRBJ1-5; tentatively, D is TRBD1 (6 bases). Trimming stripped 5 bases from V and 0 bases from J, with 11 bases between. The CDR3 extends over 15 amino acids. Germline V gives CDR1 MDHEN, CDR2 SYDVKM. The CDR3 protein is CASSADSNSNQPQHF. The CDR3 DNA reads TGTGCCAGCAGTGCGGACAGTAATAGCAATCAGCCCCAGCATTTT.

This chain uses TRBV6-8 with TRBJ2-7, with TRBD1 matching over 9 bases. V dropped 6 bases and J dropped 3; count of bases not matched to a gene: 6. The CDR3 consists of 14 residues. Germline-derived CDR1 and CDR2 are MNHGY and SAAAGT. This CDR3 is CASSFRQGDYEQYF. CDR3 bases: TGTGCCAGCAGCTTCCGACAGGGGGACTACGAGCAGTACTTC.

This chain connects TRBV28 to TRBJ1-3, with 7 bases lining up with TRBD1. Germline CDR1 is MDHEN and CDR2 is SYDVKM. V lost 5 bases, J lost 8 bases, and 12 bases stayed unmatched. The CDR3 has 15 residues. CDR3 residues: CASSQPGQAVDTIYF. The CDR3 DNA is TGTGCCAGCAGTCAACCCGGACAGGCTGTGGACACCATATATTTT.

This clone appeared once. The chain links TRBV10-2 to TRBJ1-1, with a weak D call TRBD1 (6 bases). The V gene's germline CDR1 is WSHSY and CDR2 SAAADI. The CDR3 totals 13 residues. Trimming pared 4 bases from V and 5 bases from J, leaving 11 bases between. For the CDR3, the DNA is TGCGCCAGCAGTGCAGGGAGGGGGACTGAAGCTTTCTTT. The encoded protein is CASSAGRGTEAFF.

The chain links TRBV6-1 to TRBJ1-2; 9 nucleotides match TRBD1. V gave up 5 bases and J gave up 2 bases; unmatched junction bases: 3. The germline CDR1 and CDR2 sequences are MNHNS and SASEGT. This CDR3 region has 14 residues. The CDR3 is CASSSGQGNYGYTF. For the CDR3, the DNA is TGTGCCAGCAGTTCCGGACAGGGGAACTATGGCTACACCTTC.

The chain is built from TRBV25-1 and TRBJ2-5, with D possibly TRBD2 on 6 matching bases. The length of the CDR3 is 15 residues. Trimming pared 1 base from V and 1 base from J, leaving 10 bases between. Germline-derived CDR1 and CDR2 are MGHDK and SYGVNS. The DNA for the CDR3 is TGTGCCAGCAGTGAATTTCAGACTAGCCAAGAGACCCAGTACTTC. Its translation: CASSEFQTSQETQYF.

The J gene is TRBJ1-2, the V gene TRBV7-9; tentatively, D is TRBD1 (5 bases). Germline lookup yields CDR1 SEHNR and CDR2 FQNEAQ (reference sequence). This CDR3 has 13 amino acids. Trimming left V 5 bases short and J 1 base short, with 8 bases between. The CDR3 protein is CASSPGVNYGYTF. In DNA form, the CDR3 reads TGTGCCAGCAGCCCGGGGGTTAACTATGGCTACACCTTC.

V and J are TRBV4-1 and TRBJ1-5, with a possible D match to TRBD1 (5 bases). This CDR3 has 12 residues. CDR1 and CDR2 (germline): MGHRA, YSYEKL. The ends were cut back, 4 bases at V and 16 bases at J, with 17 bases in the middle. The CDR3 DNA reads as TGCGCCAGCAGCCCCCTCGGGGGGAACCTCCATTTT. Amino acid sequence: CASSPLGGNLHF.

This sequence joins TRBV6-5 and TRBJ2-2; 13 bases align to TRBD2. Germline V CDR1 and CDR2: MNHEY, SVGAGI. The length of the CDR3 is 16 residues. V lost 2 bases and J lost 6; bases outside the gene matches: 3. The CDR3 here is CASSYPGTSGAGELFF. CDR3 in DNA: TGTGCCAGCAGTTACCCCGGGACTAGCGGGGCCGGGGAGCTGTTTTTT.